Sequencing of this TCR beta chain was carried out in a study of T cells in Graves' hyperthyroidism and ophthalmopathy. RNA transcripts gave rise to amplified TCR beta CDR3 regions. The HTBI set primed first-round TCR CDR3 RT-PCR. TCRdb re-analysed the multiplex PCR reads in MiXCR, keeping a single row per CDR3 protein. The sample shows about 270,000 distinct CDR3 sequences, roughly 22% of them seen only once. J gave up 3 bases and V 0 bases, and 4 bases lay outside the gene matches. This CDR3 contains 15 residues. From germline, CDR1 is SGHRS and CDR2 YFSETQ. The receptor comes from a man under 40 with Graves' ophthalmopathy. Sequencing used blood. J is TRBJ2-3 and V is TRBV5-1; 7 nucleotides match TRBD2. CDR3 sequence: CASSLDGLETDTQYF. CDR3 nucleotide sequence: TGCGCCAGCAGCTTGGATGGACTAGAGACAGATACGCAGTATTTT.